A selection of T cell receptor beta chains follows, all from one sample in a study of Ad26.COV2.S vaccination and SARS-CoV-2 variants. Libraries were prepared by immunoSEQ multiplex PCR; TCRdb keeps only in-frame clonotypes and omits some of them. Found here are about 680,000 clones, approximately 88% of them singletons; the top ten hold approximately 1.5%. This material consisted of peripheral blood, taken in a trial of Ad26.COV2.S vaccine versus placebo. The receptor set was obtained from a person aged 18-65 years who received the Ad26.COV2.S COVID-19 vaccine or a placebo. CDR3s include the opening cysteine and the closing phenylalanine or tryptophan. Fields, in order: CDR3 protein, CDR3 DNA, D gene, clone size, J gene, V gene. A D gene is named only where the DNA matches it firmly. Clone size is shown for a subset of rows, as once, few, many or a class of expanded clone.

CASGDGVHTSYNEQFF | TGTGCTAGTGGTGACGGGGTCCATACTTCCTACAATGAGCAGTTCTTC | NA | NA | TRBJ2-1 | TRBV12-5
CASMGQTNTEAFF | TGTGCCAGTATGGGACAAACGAACACTGAAGCTTTCTTT | NA | NA | TRBJ1-1 | TRBV19
CSVVGNTEAFF | TGCAGCGTTGTAGGTAACACTGAAGCTTTCTTT | NA | NA | TRBJ1-1 | TRBV29-1
CSVTGPNTEAFF | TGCAGCGTAACCGGGCCGAACACTGAAGCTTTCTTT | NA | NA | TRBJ1-1 | TRBV29-1
CASSSTSGGRYEQYF | TGTGCCAGCAGCTCCACGTCGGGGGGGCGGTACGAGCAGTACTTC | TRBD2 | NA | TRBJ2-7 | TRBV7-2
CASSLTFPWTVNYGYTF | TGTGCCAGCAGTCTGACATTTCCCTGGACAGTTAACTATGGCTACACCTTC | NA | NA | TRBJ1-2 | TRBV6-6
CASSPPGQTLAGNTIYF | TGTGCCAGCTCACCACCGGGACAGACCCTCGCTGGAAACACCATATATTTT | TRBD1 | NA | TRBJ1-3 | TRBV18
CASSRLQFSYNEQFF | TGTGCCAGCAGTCGACTCCAGTTTTCCTACAATGAGCAGTTCTTC | NA | NA | TRBJ2-1 | TRBV6-5
CSVDWAAGQYF | TGCAGCGTTGATTGGGCAGCTGGGCAGTACTTC | NA | NA | TRBJ2-7 | TRBV29-1
CAWSVLGNQPQHF | TGTGCCTGGAGTGTATTGGGAAATCAGCCCCAGCATTTT | NA | NA | TRBJ1-5 | TRBV30
CASSRGGAYEQYF | TGTGCCAGCAGCCGGGGGGGCGCCTACGAGCAGTACTTC | NA | NA | TRBJ2-7 | TRBV3-1/TRBV3-2
CASSAGQGAAPSTEAFF | TGTGCCAGCTCAGCCGGACAGGGGGCCGCACCGAGCACTGAAGCTTTCTTT | TRBD1 | NA | TRBJ1-1 | TRBV18
CASSYFAGGSYNEQFF | TGTGCCAGCAGTTACTTTGCGGGGGGTTCCTACAATGAGCAGTTCTTC | TRBD2 | NA | TRBJ2-1 | TRBV6-2/TRBV6-3
CASSHQGQGNYGYTF | TGTGCCAGCAGTCACCAGGGACAGGGAAACTATGGCTACACCTTC | TRBD1 | once | TRBJ1-2 | TRBV27
CASSLGTLTSGNTIYF | TGTGCCAGCAGCCTCGGGACCCTTACCTCTGGAAACACCATATATTTT | NA | NA | TRBJ1-3 | TRBV5-8
CASSFGFSDTQYF | TGCGCCAGCAGCTTTGGGTTTTCAGATACGCAGTATTTT | NA | NA | TRBJ2-3 | TRBV5-1
CASSEMGSSYNSPLHF | TGTGCCAGCAGTGAAATGGGCAGCTCCTATAATTCACCCCTCCACTTT | NA | NA | TRBJ1-6 | TRBV6-1
CASSRGTSGSNEQFF | TGTGCCAGCAGCCGGGGGACTAGCGGGAGCAATGAGCAGTTCTTC | TRBD2 | NA | TRBJ2-1 | TRBV3-1/TRBV3-2
CASSPVGAGTGRTYEQYF | NA | NA | NA | TRBJ2-7 | TRBV21-1
CASSLPEGTRNEQFF | TGTGCCAGCAGCCTCCCCGAGGGGACTAGGAATGAGCAGTTCTTC | TRBD2 | NA | TRBJ2-1 | TRBV3-1/TRBV3-2
CASGRQGASSGANVLTF | TGTGCCAGCGGGAGACAGGGGGCTTCCTCTGGGGCCAACGTCCTGACTTTC | TRBD1 | NA | TRBJ2-6 | TRBV27
CASSPHRGMNTEAFF | TGCGCCAGCAGCCCTCACCGAGGGATGAACACTGAAGCTTTCTTT | NA | NA | TRBJ1-1 | TRBV4-3
CASSPGQGAYGYTF | TGCGCCAGCAGCCCCGGACAGGGGGCTTATGGCTACACCTTC | TRBD1 | NA | TRBJ1-2 | TRBV5-1
CASRFGGQNTGELFF | TGTGCCAGCAGGTTTGGTGGGCAGAACACCGGGGAGCTGTTTTTT | NA | NA | TRBJ2-2 | TRBV7-3
CASSPRTSGRTDTQYF | TGTGCCAGCAGCCCCCGGACTAGCGGGAGAACAGATACGCAGTATTTT | TRBD2 | NA | TRBJ2-3 | TRBV9
CASSISQGRSQHF | TGTGCCAGTAGTATAAGCCAGGGCAGGTCCCAGCATTTT | NA | NA | TRBJ1-5 | TRBV19
CASSSDRGGGPQHF | TGTGCCAGCAGCTCCGACAGGGGGGGAGGGCCCCAGCATTTT | TRBD1 | NA | TRBJ1-5 | TRBV7-2
CATSDPNRGTGNTIYF | TGTGCCACCAGTGACCCAAACAGGGGCACTGGAAACACCATATATTTT | TRBD1 | few | TRBJ1-3 | TRBV24-1
CASSLGTGYGYTF | TGTGCCAGCAGCTTAGGAACGGGGTATGGCTACACCTTC | NA | NA | TRBJ1-2 | TRBV11-2
CASSQEKAIYEQYF | TGTGCCAGCAGCCAAGAAAAGGCGATCTACGAGCAGTACTTC | NA | NA | TRBJ2-7 | TRBV14
CASSQSRGRGYEQYF | TGCGCCAGCAGCCAGAGCAGGGGTAGAGGCTACGAGCAGTACTTC | NA | NA | TRBJ2-7 | TRBV4-3
CASSRMYQETQYF | TGTGCCAGCAGCCGAATGTACCAAGAGACCCAGTACTTC | NA | NA | TRBJ2-5 | TRBV7-6